A single sample is the source of the 21 T cell receptor beta chains below, sequenced in a study of CD8 T cells in ankylosing spondylitis (dated by TCRdb to 2016 to 2017). Library prep was done by 5' RACE. The instrument was an Illumina HiSeq 2500. TCRdb reprocessed the public reads (quality trimming at Q25 with fastp, clone calling with MiXCR) and kept in-frame beta chains. Rows with a matching CDR3 protein are joined into one entry that keeps the most common DNA and genes. The sample contains roughly 250,000 distinct CDR3 sequences, around 7.8% of them found a single time. The ten largest clones take up approximately 6.3% of the sample. Sequenced input: blood, either unsorted or a sorted T cell fraction (not recorded which). All receptors derive from a male donor with ankylosing spondylitis or in good health (not recorded which).

This clonotype was recorded many times. The chain is built from TRBV4-2 and TRBJ2-1; maybe TRBD2 (6 bases). Trimming cost V 2 bases and J 7 bases, with 18 bases left between them. In germline, CDR1 is LGHNA, CDR2 YNFKEQ. CDR3 length: 16 amino acids. CDR3 amino acids: CASSQTLAGYRNEQFF. The CDR3 DNA follows: TGTGCCAGCAGCCAAACACTAGCAGGTTATAGAAATGAGCAGTTCTTC.

This chain links TRBV7-6 with TRBJ1-6; D uncertain. The germline V gene has CDR1 SGHVS and CDR2 FNYEAQ. The germline V and J ends were trimmed by 1 base and 9 bases, with 13 bases remaining between them. The CDR3 runs 15 residues. In DNA, the CDR3 is TGTGCCAGCAGCTTAGTTCGGGGTAAAGGTTCACCCCTCCACTTT. Translating it yields CASSLVRGKGSPLHF.

In this sample, this clonotype turned up many times. The CDR3 sequence: CASSPGTADTEAFF. The CDR3 DNA sequence: TGCGCCAGCAGCCCCGGGACAGCGGACACTGAAGCTTTCTTT. J is TRBJ1-1 and V is TRBV5-1, with TRBD1 matching 7 bases. V was pared by 4 bases and J by 3 bases, with 6 bases of the junction left unmatched. This CDR3 has 14 residues. Germline-derived CDR1 and CDR2 are SGHRS and YFSETQ. The full variable domain, its missing parts supplied by reference TRBV5-1 and TRBJ1-1, is KAGVTQTPRYLIKTRGQQVTLSCSPISGHRSVSWYQQTPGQGLQFLFEYFSETQRNKGNFPGRFSGRQFSNSRSEMNVSTLELGDSALYLCASSPGTADTEAFFGQGTRLTVV.

This clonotype was recorded many times. The chain has TRBV12-3 or TRBV12-4 and TRBJ2-7, with 7 bases that match TRBD2. Trimming removed 2 bases from V and 0 bases from J; junction bases left unmatched: 7. CDR3 size: 16 residues. CDR3: CASSLRREGFSYEQYF. CDR3 in DNA: TGTGCCAGCAGTTTACGGAGGGAGGGATTCTCCTACGAGCAGTACTTC.

There are many counts of this clonotype. This chain joins TRBV21-1 and TRBJ1-5. TRBV21-1 is a pseudogene segment. The CDR3 spans 10 residues. CDR3 nucleotides: TGTGCCAGCGGGGTGGGGCCCCAGCATTTT. It codes for CASGVGPQHF.

The J gene is TRBJ1-5, the V gene TRBV11-3; TRBD1 agrees at 9 bases. With 5 bases clipped from V and 11 bases from J, the junction kept 4 bases outside the gene matches. Germline assignment: CDR1 SGHNT and CDR2 YENEEA. The CDR3 is 12 residues long. CDR3 loop: CASSHRGQTQHF. The DNA of the CDR3 is TGTGCCAGCAGCCACAGGGGGCAGACCCAGCATTTT.

In its sample, this clonotype was seen many times. The gene calls are TRBV10-3 and TRBJ2-1, with 8 bases lining up with TRBD2. The CDR3 is made up of 16 amino acids. V lost 6 bases and J lost 0; bases outside the gene matches: 7. CDR1 ENHRY and CDR2 SYGVKD come from the germline V gene. The CDR3 loop is CAISRLSGSSYNEQFF. The CDR3 nucleotides are TGTGCCATCAGCCGACTAAGCGGGAGCTCCTACAATGAGCAGTTCTTC.

This clonotype was detected many times. One base away lies a much larger clone, so this may be a sequencing read error. This chain joins TRBV27 and TRBJ1-2; D not certain. This CDR3 has 14 amino acids. Germline V gene data show CDR1 as MNHEY and CDR2 as SMNVEV (reference sequence). The CDR3, as DNA: TGTGCCAGCAGTTCGGGCTCGGGGAGGTATGGCTACCCCTTC. Its protein product is CASSSGSGRYGYPF.

The chain links TRBV28 to TRBJ1-6; D possibly corresponds to TRBD1 (5 bases). With 3 bases removed from V and 7 bases from J, the gap between germline ends came to 19 bases. CDR1 MDHEN and CDR2 SYDVKM come from the germline V gene. There are 17 residues in the CDR3. The CDR3 region is CASSFRYQGRGNSPLHF. CDR3 DNA sequence: TGTGCCAGCAGTTTTAGATACCAGGGCCGGGGGAATTCACCCCTCCACTTT.

This clonotype was detected many times. This chain joins TRBV11-2 and TRBJ1-2, with D tentatively TRBD1 (6 bases). The germline CDR1 and CDR2 sequences are SGHAT and FQNNGV. The CDR3 is 15 residues long. V was shortened by 7 bases and J by 2 bases, with 17 bases between the two germline ends. The CDR3 sequence is CASTLNRDPNYGYTF. CDR3 DNA sequence: TGTGCCAGCACCCTCAACAGGGACCCCAACTATGGCTACACCTTC.

This clonotype has a count of ten or more. The chain links TRBV14 to TRBJ1-2; 9 nucleotides line up with TRBD1. V shed 4 bases, J shed 3 bases, and the junction held 3 bases outside the gene matches. Germline V CDR1 and CDR2: SGHDN, FVKESK. The CDR3 runs 14 residues. The CDR3 DNA reads as TGTGCCAGCAGCCGGACAGGGGAAGACTATGGCTACACCTTC. This codes for CASSRTGEDYGYTF.

This clonotype was found a few times. The V gene is TRBV12-3 or TRBV12-4, the J gene TRBJ2-7; D unclear. The length of the CDR3 is 11 residues. Trimming took 3 bases from V and 5 from J, leaving 5 bases between them. CDR3 DNA sequence: TGTGCCAGCAGTTTCCTGCACGAGCAGTACTTC. It is translated as CASSFLHEQYF.

This clonotype was counted ten times or more. The chain joins TRBV30 to TRBJ2-1, with D possibly matching TRBD1 (7 bases). Germline V gene sequence: CDR1 GTSNPN, CDR2 SVGIG (reference sequence). V lost 4 bases to trimming and J lost 4 bases, with 11 bases between them. The CDR3 totals 13 residues. The CDR3 spells CAWMRDRYNEQFF. The DNA of the CDR3 is TGTGCCTGGATGCGGGACAGATACAATGAGCAGTTCTTC.

In its sample, this clonotype was seen many times. The chain is built from TRBV6-1 and TRBJ1-1; D not resolved. The V and J ends lost 2 bases and 1 base respectively, with 5 bases between them. Germline V CDR1 and CDR2: MNHNS, SASEGT. CDR3 length: 13 amino acids. CDR3 sequence reads: CASSELSNTEAFF. As DNA, the CDR3 is TGTGCCAGCAGTGAACTATCGAACACTGAAGCTTTCTTT.

This clonotype was recorded many times. The V call is TRBV20-1, the J call TRBJ2-4; TRBD2 might be the D (6 bases). Germline V gene lookup returns CDR1 DFQATT and CDR2 SNEGSKA (reference sequence). V shed 1 base and J shed 3 bases, with 7 bases lying between them. CDR3 length: 13 amino acids. CDR3 sequence: CSARGEVKNIQYF. The CDR3, as DNA: TGCAGTGCTAGAGGGGAGGTCAAAAACATTCAGTACTTC.

This clonotype was detected many times. The chain is built from TRBV2 and TRBJ2-3; a possible D gene is TRBD1 (5 bases). The CDR3 covers 16 residues. Per the germline V gene, CDR1 is SNHLY and CDR2 is FYNNEI. The V end lost 6 bases, the J end lost 0 bases, and 16 bases lay between the germline ends. The CDR3 is CASSAWGKPSTDTQYF. DNA of the CDR3: TGTGCCAGCAGCGCATGGGGCAAACCTAGCACAGATACGCAGTATTTT.

This clonotype was seen only a few times. The chain couples TRBV19 to TRBJ2-7; D is unclear. Trimming took 4 bases from V and 3 from J, leaving 10 bases between them. The CDR3 consists of 13 residues. Germline V gene lookup returns CDR1 LNHDA and CDR2 SQIVND (reference sequence). The CDR3 sequence is CASSNLKGYEQYF. The DNA of the CDR3 is TGTGCCAGTAGTAACCTCAAGGGCTACGAGCAGTACTTC.

This clonotype was detected many times. The chain has TRBV9 and TRBJ1-1; D gene uncertain. This CDR3 has 15 amino acids. Germline CDR1 and CDR2: SGDLS and YYNGEE. Trimming removed 4 bases from V and 1 base from J, with 14 bases in between. Here the CDR3 DNA reads TGTGCCAGCAGCACCTCCGTGGGAGCGAACACTGAAGCTTTCTTT. Its translation is CASSTSVGANTEAFF. Together with reference TRBV9 and TRBJ1-1, the CDR3 gives the full variable domain: DSGVTQTPKHLITATGQRVTLRCSPRSGDLSVYWYQQSLDQGLQFLIQYYNGEERAKGNILERFSAQQFPDLHSELNLSSLELGDSALYFCASSTSVGANTEAFFGQGTRLTVV.

The table lists this clonotype with many counts. The gene calls are TRBV6-6 and TRBJ1-1; D unresolved. The germline V gene encodes CDR1 MNHNY and CDR2 SVGAGI (reference sequence). V was cut by 2 bases and J by 4 bases, with 8 bases left in between. The CDR3 is 13 residues long. CDR3 in DNA: TGTGCCAGCAGTTACGGTCAGAGCACTGAAGCTTTCTTT. It yields the protein CASSYGQSTEAFF.

This clonotype was seen repeatedly, ten times or more. The chain recombines TRBV29-1 with TRBJ1-1, with 9 positions matching TRBD1. The V and J ends lost 6 bases and 6 bases, in that order; junction bases with no gene match: 5. Germline-derived CDR1 and CDR2 are SQVTM and ANQGSEA. The CDR3 runs 12 residues. The CDR3 protein is CSVQGQGPEAFF. The CDR3 DNA reads TGCAGCGTGCAAGGACAGGGGCCTGAAGCTTTCTTT.

At least ten counts were recorded for this clonotype. The V gene is TRBV5-1, the J gene TRBJ2-7; D call uncertain. V was shortened by 1 base and J by 3 bases, with 11 bases between the two germline ends. Germline V lookup: CDR1 SGHRS, CDR2 YFSETQ. The CDR3 runs to 14 residues. The CDR3 spells CASSLTLDGYEQYF. The DNA of the CDR3 is TGCGCCAGCAGCTTGACCCTGGACGGCTACGAGCAGTACTTC.